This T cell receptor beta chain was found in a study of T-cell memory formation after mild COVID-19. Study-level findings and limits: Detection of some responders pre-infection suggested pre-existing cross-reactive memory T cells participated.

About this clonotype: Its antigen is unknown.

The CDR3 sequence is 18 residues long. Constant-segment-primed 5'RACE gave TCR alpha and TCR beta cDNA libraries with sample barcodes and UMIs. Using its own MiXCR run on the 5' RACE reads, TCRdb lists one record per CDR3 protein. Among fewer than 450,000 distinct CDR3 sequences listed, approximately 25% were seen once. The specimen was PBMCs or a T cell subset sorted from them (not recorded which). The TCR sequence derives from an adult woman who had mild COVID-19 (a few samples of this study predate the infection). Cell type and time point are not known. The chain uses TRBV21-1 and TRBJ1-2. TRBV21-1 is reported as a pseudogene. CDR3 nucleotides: TGTGCCAGCAGCAAAGCAGAAGGGTCGGGCAGCTCACCCTATGGCTACACCTTC. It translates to CASSKAEGSGSSPYGYTF.